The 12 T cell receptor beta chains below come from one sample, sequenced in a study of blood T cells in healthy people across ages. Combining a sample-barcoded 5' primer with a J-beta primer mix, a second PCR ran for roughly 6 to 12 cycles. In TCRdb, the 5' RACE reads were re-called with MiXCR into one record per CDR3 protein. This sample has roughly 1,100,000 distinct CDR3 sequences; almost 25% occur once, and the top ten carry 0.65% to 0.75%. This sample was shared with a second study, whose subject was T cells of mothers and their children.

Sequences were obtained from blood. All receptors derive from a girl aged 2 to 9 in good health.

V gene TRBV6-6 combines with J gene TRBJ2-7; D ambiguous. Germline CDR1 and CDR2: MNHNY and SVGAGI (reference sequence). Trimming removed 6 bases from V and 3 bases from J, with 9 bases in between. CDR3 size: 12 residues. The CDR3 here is CASSSDVYEQYF. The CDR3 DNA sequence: TGTGCCAGCAGCTCAGATGTCTACGAGCAGTACTTC.

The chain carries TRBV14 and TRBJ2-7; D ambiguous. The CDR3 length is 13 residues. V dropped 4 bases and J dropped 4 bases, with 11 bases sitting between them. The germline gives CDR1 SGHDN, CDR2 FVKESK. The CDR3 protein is CASSRKSEYEQYF. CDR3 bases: TGTGCCAGCAGCCGGAAGTCGGAATACGAGCAGTACTTC. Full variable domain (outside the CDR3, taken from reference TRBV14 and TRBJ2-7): EAGVTQFPSHSVIEKGQTVTLRCDPISGHDNLYWYRRVMGKEIKFLLHFVKESKQDESGMPNNRFLAERTGGTYSTLKVQPAELEDSGVYFCASSRKSEYEQYFGPGTRLTVT.

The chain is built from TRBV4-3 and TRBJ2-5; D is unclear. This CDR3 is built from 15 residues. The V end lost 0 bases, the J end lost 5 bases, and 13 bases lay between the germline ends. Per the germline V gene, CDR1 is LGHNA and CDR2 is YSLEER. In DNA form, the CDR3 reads TGCGCCAGCAGCCAAGAATGGGGTAGCCCGGAGACCCAGTACTTC. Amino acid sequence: CASSQEWGSPETQYF.

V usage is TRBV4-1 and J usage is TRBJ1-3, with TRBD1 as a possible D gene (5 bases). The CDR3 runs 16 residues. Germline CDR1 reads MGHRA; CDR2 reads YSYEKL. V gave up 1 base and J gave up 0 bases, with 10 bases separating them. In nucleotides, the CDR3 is TGCGCCAGCAGCCAAGGGGGCCCTTCCTCTGGAAACACCATATATTTT. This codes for CASSQGGPSSGNTIYF.

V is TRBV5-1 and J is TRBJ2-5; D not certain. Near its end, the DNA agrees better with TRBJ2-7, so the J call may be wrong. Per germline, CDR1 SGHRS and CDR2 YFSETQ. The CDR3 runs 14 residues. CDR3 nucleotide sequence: TGCGCCAGCAGCTTATGGCAGACCCCCTACGAGCAGTACTTC. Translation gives CASSLWQTPYEQYF.

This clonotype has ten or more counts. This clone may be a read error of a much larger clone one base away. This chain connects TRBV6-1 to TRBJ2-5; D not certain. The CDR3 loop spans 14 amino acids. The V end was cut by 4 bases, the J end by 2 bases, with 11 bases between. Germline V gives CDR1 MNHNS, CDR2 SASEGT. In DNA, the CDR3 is TGTGCCAGCAGTGGAGCGCTGGGGCAAGAGACCCAGTACTTC. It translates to CASSGALGQETQYF.

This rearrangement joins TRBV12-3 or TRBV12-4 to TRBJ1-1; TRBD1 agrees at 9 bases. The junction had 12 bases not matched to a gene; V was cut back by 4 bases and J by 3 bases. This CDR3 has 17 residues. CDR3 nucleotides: TGTGCCAGCAGTTCATTCCTACAGGGGGCTCAGGACACTGAAGCTTTCTTT. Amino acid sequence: CASSSFLQGAQDTEAFF.

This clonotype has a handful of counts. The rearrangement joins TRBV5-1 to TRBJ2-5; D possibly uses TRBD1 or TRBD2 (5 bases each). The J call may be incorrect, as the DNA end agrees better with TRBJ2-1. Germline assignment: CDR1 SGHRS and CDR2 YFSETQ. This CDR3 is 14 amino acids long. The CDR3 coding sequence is TGCGCCAGCAGCTTTTGGGGACCCTACAATGAGCAGTTCTTC. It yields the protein CASSFWGPYNEQFF.

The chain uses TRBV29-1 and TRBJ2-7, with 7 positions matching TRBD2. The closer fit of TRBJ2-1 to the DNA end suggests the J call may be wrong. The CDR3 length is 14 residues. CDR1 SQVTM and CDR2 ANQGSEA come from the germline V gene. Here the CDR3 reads CSVNILAAYNEQFF. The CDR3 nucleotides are TGCAGCGTTAATATCCTAGCGGCCTACAATGAGCAGTTCTTC.

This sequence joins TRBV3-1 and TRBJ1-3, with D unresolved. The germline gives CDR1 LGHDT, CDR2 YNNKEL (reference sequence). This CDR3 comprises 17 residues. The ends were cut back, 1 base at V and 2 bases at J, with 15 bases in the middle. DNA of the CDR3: TGTGCCAGCAGCCAAGTAGAGAGAGGGAGCCCTGGAAACACCATATATTTT. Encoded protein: CASSQVERGSPGNTIYF.

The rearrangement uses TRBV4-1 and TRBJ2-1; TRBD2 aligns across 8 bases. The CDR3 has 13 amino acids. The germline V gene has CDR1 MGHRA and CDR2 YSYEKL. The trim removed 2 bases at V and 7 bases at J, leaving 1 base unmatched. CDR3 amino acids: CASSQTGGNEQFF. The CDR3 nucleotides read TGCGCCAGCAGCCAAACGGGGGGGAATGAGCAGTTCTTC.

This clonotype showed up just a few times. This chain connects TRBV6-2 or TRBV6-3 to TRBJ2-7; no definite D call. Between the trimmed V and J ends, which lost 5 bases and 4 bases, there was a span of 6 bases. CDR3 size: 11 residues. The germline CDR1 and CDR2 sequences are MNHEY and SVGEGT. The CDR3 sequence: CASSVEYEQYF. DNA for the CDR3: TGTGCCAGCAGTGTGGAATACGAGCAGTACTTC.